Shown below are 32 T cell receptor beta chains from a single sample sequenced in a study of blood T cell repertoires in COVID-19. Sequencing used immunoSEQ multiplex PCR; TCRdb keeps in-frame clones, though not all of them. Of 250,000 to 350,000 clones listed, roughly 85% are singletons. The sample was PBMCs or T cells enriched from blood (not recorded which). Receptors were obtained from a woman aged 45-65 years who had recovered from COVID-19.

V gene TRBV5-1 combines with J gene TRBJ2-3, with D possibly matching TRBD1 (7 bases). Germline values: CDR1 SGHRS, CDR2 YFSETQ. Trimming shortened V by 0 bases and J by 4 bases, and 15 bases separated the two germline ends. The CDR3 is 16 amino acids. The CDR3 DNA reads as TGCGCCAGCAGCTTGGGTTTCGGAGGGGGCGCAGATACGCAGTATTTT. Protein: CASSLGFGGGADTQYF.

The chain has TRBV30 and TRBJ1-6; D gene ambiguous. V shed 3 bases and J shed 5 bases, with 11 bases lying between them. The CDR3 runs 14 residues. Germline loops: CDR1 GTSNPN, CDR2 SVGIG (reference sequence). CDR3 sequence: CAWSAGSHNSPLHF. Here the CDR3 DNA reads TGTGCCTGGAGCGCCGGGAGCCATAATTCACCCCTCCACTTT.

The J gene is TRBJ2-2, the V gene TRBV28; D might be TRBD2 (5 bases). The CDR3 sequence is 15 residues long. The germline CDR1 and CDR2 sequences are MDHEN and SYDVKM. The V gene lost 7 bases and the J gene lost 2 bases, with 14 bases spanning the gap. The CDR3 region has the DNA TGTGCCAGCACTCCAGCGGCAGATAACACCGGGGAGCTGTTTTTT. Translated: CASTPAADNTGELFF.

As regards this clone: Different DNA sequences within this sample yield the same CDR3. The CDR3 DNA sequence: TGTGCCAGCAGGCTAGACAGAAATTCACCCCTCCACTTT. It specifies CASRLDRNSPLHF. J is TRBJ1-6 and V is TRBV6-5; possibly TRBD1 for D (5 bases). V gave up 6 bases and J gave up 7 bases, with 10 bases separating them. This CDR3 has 13 amino acids. CDR1 and CDR2 from the germline V gene are MNHEY and SVGAGI.

This chain connects TRBV29-1 to TRBJ2-5, with 7 nucleotides matching TRBD1. V shed 6 bases, J shed 5 bases, and the junction held 9 bases outside the gene matches. Germline CDR1 SQVTM, CDR2 ANQGSEA. The CDR3 loop spans 13 amino acids. In DNA, the CDR3 is TGCAGCGTCCGAGGGGGCGCAGGGGAGACCCAGTACTTC. As protein: CSVRGGAGETQYF.

The rearrangement uses TRBV12-2 and TRBJ1-5; the DNA was not used to check the table's D call, TRBD1. TRBV12-2 is termed a pseudogene. CDR3 length: 16 amino acids. The DNA of the CDR3 is TGTGCAAGTCGCCCTGACCGGGACAGGGAGACTCAGCCCCAGCATTTT. It specifies CASRPDRDRETQPQHF.

This rearrangement joins TRBV3-1 (or the pseudogene TRBV3-2) to TRBJ2-5, with TRBD1 matching over 7 bases. After removal of 2 bases from V and 2 bases from J, the junction contained 11 bases not matched to a gene. The length of the CDR3 is 17 residues. CDR1 and CDR2 (germline): LGHDT, YNNKEL (reference sequence). The CDR3 region is CASSQPSGQPSQETQYF. Here the CDR3 DNA reads TGTGCCAGCAGCCAACCCTCGGGACAGCCTTCTCAAGAGACCCAGTACTTC.

The chain recombines TRBV14 with TRBJ2-1; a weak D match, TRBD1 (5 bases). Germline loops: CDR1 SGHDN, CDR2 FVKESK. The CDR3 runs to 18 residues. V gave up 1 base and J gave up 0 bases, with 16 bases separating them. CDR3 sequence: CASSQVRQISSSYNEQFF. The CDR3 bases are TGTGCCAGCAGCCAAGTACGACAGATTTCTAGCTCCTACAATGAGCAGTTCTTC.

The J gene is TRBJ1-2, the V gene TRBV21-1; the table's D call TRBD1 went unverified against the DNA. TRBV21-1 represents a pseudogene. CDR3 length: 15 residues. In nucleotides, the CDR3 is TGTGCCAGCAGCAAAGACCCGGACAGGGGGTATGGCTACACCTTC. Its protein product is CASSKDPDRGYGYTF.

The chain carries TRBV6-2 or TRBV6-3 and TRBJ1-1, with D possibly being TRBD1 (5 bases). Germline V gene lookup returns CDR1 MNHEY and CDR2 SVGEGT. V dropped 2 bases and J dropped 4 bases, with 11 bases sitting between them. There are 14 residues in the CDR3. The CDR3 DNA reads as TGTGCCAGCAGTTACCGTGGGGCATTCACTGAAGCTTTCTTT. Its translation is CASSYRGAFTEAFF.

The V and J genes are TRBV3-1 (or the pseudogene TRBV3-2) and TRBJ1-5; D gene ambiguous. The ends were cut back, 1 base at V and 9 bases at J, with 16 bases in the middle. The CDR3 sequence is 15 residues long. Germline CDR1 LGHDT, CDR2 YNNKEL (reference sequence). The CDR3 here is CASSQGTAVSGPQHF. The CDR3 bases are TGTGCCAGCAGCCAAGGGACTGCCGTTAGTGGGCCCCAGCATTTT.

The chain is built from TRBV19 and TRBJ1-5, with 7 bases identical to TRBD1. V trimming: 1 base; J trimming: 2 bases; junction bases outside the gene matches: 8. The germline CDR1 and CDR2 sequences are LNHDA and SQIVND (reference sequence). The CDR3 runs 17 residues. The DNA of the CDR3 is TGTGCCAGTAGTATAGTCAGGGACAGATTCGGCAATCAGCCCCAGCATTTT. This codes for CASSIVRDRFGNQPQHF.

The chain joins TRBV19 to TRBJ1-2; unclear D gene. V lost 3 bases, J lost 4 bases, and 15 bases lay in between. The CDR3 is 15 residues long. Germline V gene lookup returns CDR1 LNHDA and CDR2 SQIVND (reference sequence). The CDR3 loop reads CASSISGVIAYGYTF. In DNA, the CDR3 is TGTGCCAGTAGTATTAGCGGGGTTATAGCCTATGGCTACACCTTC. The variable domain in full, with the rest retrieved from reference TRBV19 and TRBJ1-2, is DGGITQSPKYLFRKEGQNVTLSCEQNLNHDAMYWYRQDPGQGLRLIYYSQIVNDFQKGDIAEGYSVSREKKESFPLTVTSAQKNPTAFYLCASSISGVIAYGYTFGSGTRLTVV.

The V and J genes are TRBV30 and TRBJ2-3; D unresolved. This CDR3 contains 13 residues. Germline CDR1 is GTSNPN and CDR2 is SVGIG (reference sequence). V was cut by 1 base and J by 4 bases, with 9 bases left in between. The CDR3 nucleotides read TGTGCCTGGAGTGGCCGGGTAGCAGATACGCAGTATTTT. It yields the protein CAWSGRVADTQYF. Combining the CDR3 with reference TRBV30 and TRBJ2-3 gives the whole variable domain SQTIHQWPATLVQPVGSPLSLECTVEGTSNPNLYWYRQAAGRGLQLLFYSVGIGQISSEVPQNLSASRPQDRQFILSSKKLLLSDSGFYLCAWSGRVADTQYFGPGTRLTVL.

The J gene is TRBJ2-3, the V gene TRBV18; 7 positions match TRBD1. This CDR3 has 13 residues. The J segment lost 4 bases and the V segment lost 8 bases, leaving 6 bases of the junction unmatched. Germline CDR1 and CDR2: KGHSH and LQKENI. CDR3 protein: CASATGVPDTQYF. The CDR3 nucleotides read TGTGCCAGCGCCACAGGGGTCCCAGATACGCAGTATTTT. The full variable domain, its missing parts supplied by reference TRBV18 and TRBJ2-3, is NAGVMQNPRHLVRRRGQEARLRCSPMKGHSHVYWYRQLPEEGLKFMVYLQKENIIDESGMPKERFSAEFPKEGPSILRIQQVVRGDSAAYFCASATGVPDTQYFGPGTRLTVL.

J is TRBJ1-3 and V is TRBV2, with D tentatively TRBD1 (5 bases). Germline V gives CDR1 SNHLY, CDR2 FYNNEI. Trimming took off 4 bases at V and 0 bases at J, with 13 bases between the two ends. This CDR3 comprises 16 residues. The CDR3 loop reads CASSVMTARSGNTIYF. The CDR3 coding sequence is TGTGCCAGCAGTGTGATGACAGCTCGCTCTGGAAACACCATATATTTT.

This sequence joins TRBV2 and TRBJ2-7; 7 bases are shared with TRBD1. In germline, CDR1 is SNHLY, CDR2 FYNNEI. The CDR3 extends over 14 amino acids. With V trimmed by 7 bases and J by 5 bases, 11 bases remained unmatched. The CDR3 spells CASTETGLFHEQYF. The CDR3 DNA reads TGTGCCAGCACAGAGACAGGGTTGTTCCACGAGCAGTACTTC. Full variable domain (remainder filled in from reference TRBV2 and TRBJ2-7): EPEVTQTPSHQVTQMGQEVILRCVPISNHLYFYWYRQILGQKVEFLVSFYNNEISEKSEIFDDQFSVERPDGSNFTLKIRSTKLEDSAMYFCASTETGLFHEQYFGPGTRLTVT.

This chain connects TRBV19 to TRBJ2-4; tentatively, D is TRBD2 (5 bases). Trimming shortened V by 8 bases and J by 8 bases, and 16 bases separated the two germline ends. Germline values: CDR1 LNHDA, CDR2 SQIVND (reference sequence). CDR3 size: 13 residues. The CDR3 protein is CASAVGGGDIQYF. The CDR3 coding sequence is TGTGCCAGTGCCGTAGGAGGAGGTGACATTCAGTACTTC.

CDR3 loop: CASSLGQPTDTQYF. CDR3 nucleotides: TGTGCCAGCAGCCTGGGACAGCCCACAGATACGCAGTATTTT. The V gene is TRBV14, the J gene TRBJ2-3; 7 bases align to TRBD1. CDR1 is SGHDN, CDR2 FVKESK, per germline. J was trimmed by 2 bases and V by 4 bases; bases with no gene match: 3. The CDR3 loop spans 14 amino acids.

The rearrangement joins TRBV5-1 to TRBJ1-4, with D perhaps TRBD1 (5 bases). The germline V gene has CDR1 SGHRS and CDR2 YFSETQ. V lost 7 bases and J lost 8, with 9 bases in between. CDR3 length: 11 amino acids. CDR3 bases: TGCGCCAGCCGTGGGGGGGAAAAACTGTTTTTT. The encoded protein is CASRGGEKLFF.

The CDR3 sequence is CASSPTFRTGGKNIQYF. CDR3 nucleotide sequence: TGTGCCAGCAGCCCCACGTTCCGGACAGGGGGCAAAAACATTCAGTACTTC. The genes are TRBV3-1 (or the pseudogene TRBV3-2) and TRBJ2-4, with 10 positions matching TRBD1. The junction had 9 bases not matched to a gene; V was cut back by 4 bases and J by 3 bases. This CDR3 is built from 17 residues. From germline, CDR1 is LGHDT and CDR2 YNNKEL (reference sequence).

V usage is TRBV21-1 and J usage is TRBJ1-4; the D segment call TRBD1 is taken from the table without a DNA check. TRBV21-1 has pseudogene status. This CDR3 spans 14 amino acids. CDR3 residues: CASSKALGREKLFF. The CDR3 DNA reads TGTGCCAGCAGCAAAGCGCTGGGCAGGGAAAAACTGTTTTTT.

The chain employs TRBV14 and TRBJ2-7; a possible D gene is TRBD2 (6 bases). There are 16 residues in the CDR3. The V end was cut by 4 bases, the J end by 2 bases, with 18 bases between. Germline loops: CDR1 SGHDN, CDR2 FVKESK. CDR3 coding DNA: TGTGCCAGCAGCCGGATCGGGACTGCCCGTACCTACGAGCAGTACTTC. Protein: CASSRIGTARTYEQYF.

The V and J genes are TRBV6-5 and TRBJ1-2, with D possibly matching TRBD1 (5 bases). The CDR3 extends over 15 amino acids. The germline V gene encodes CDR1 MNHEY and CDR2 SVGAGI. Trimming removed 0 bases from V and 5 bases from J, with 13 bases in between. CDR3 loop: CASSYSIGRAYGYTF. CDR3 sequence (DNA): TGTGCCAGCAGTTACTCGATCGGCAGGGCTTATGGCTACACCTTC.

This chain uses TRBV30 with TRBJ2-5, with a tentative D call TRBD2 (5 bases). Germline values: CDR1 GTSNPN, CDR2 SVGIG (reference sequence). The CDR3 runs 16 residues. Deletions cut 0 bases from V and 7 bases from J, with 21 bases between. The CDR3 nucleotides are TGTGCCTGGAGTGTAGGGAGCAGGAGAAACGTGGGGACCCAGTACTTC. Translated: CAWSVGSRRNVGTQYF. The full variable domain, in which reference TRBV30 and TRBJ2-5 provide the parts outside the CDR3, is SQTIHQWPATLVQPVGSPLSLECTVEGTSNPNLYWYRQAAGRGLQLLFYSVGIGQISSEVPQNLSASRPQDRQFILSSKKLLLSDSGFYLCAWSVGSRRNVGTQYFGPGTRLLVL.

The gene calls are TRBV7-8 and TRBJ2-3; no firm D call. This CDR3 has 15 residues. Trimming cost V 4 bases and J 4 bases, with 15 bases left between them. CDR1 and CDR2 (germline): SGHVS, FQNEAQ. CDR3 bases: TGTGCCAGCAGCTCTAGACCGCCGCCGGCAGATACGCAGTATTTT. As protein: CASSSRPPPADTQYF.

The chain carries TRBV10-2 and TRBJ2-3; the match to TRBD2 covers 11 bases. Trimming took 4 bases from V and 0 from J; bases not matched to a gene: 9. Germline loops: CDR1 WSHSY, CDR2 SAAADI. The CDR3 is 18 residues long. CDR3: CASSVAGGLPLSTDTQYF. DNA of the CDR3: TGCGCCAGCAGTGTAGCGGGAGGGCTCCCTCTCAGCACAGATACGCAGTATTTT.

This clone has just one count. V gene TRBV3-1 (or the pseudogene TRBV3-2) combines with J gene TRBJ1-5, with D possibly TRBD1 on 5 matching bases. The V end lost 4 bases, the J end lost 1 base, and 14 bases lay between the germline ends. CDR3 length: 16 amino acids. Germline V gene lookup returns CDR1 LGHDT and CDR2 YNNKEL (reference sequence). The CDR3, as DNA: TGTGCCAGCAGCCCGAATGTTAGGGGAAGCAATCAGCCCCAGCATTTT. This codes for CASSPNVRGSNQPQHF.

The chain joins TRBV7-9 to TRBJ2-7, with a weak D call TRBD1 (6 bases). This CDR3 has 14 residues. Germline values: CDR1 SEHNR, CDR2 FQNEAQ (reference sequence). V was clipped by 4 bases and J by 2 bases, with 12 bases between them. CDR3 in amino acids: CASSWGQGTYEQYF. The CDR3 coding sequence is TGTGCCAGCAGCTGGGGTCAGGGGACCTACGAGCAGTACTTC.

The gene calls are TRBV7-2 and TRBJ2-5; no clear D. The length of the CDR3 is 17 residues. Germline lookup yields CDR1 SGHTA and CDR2 FQGNSA. The germline V and J ends were trimmed by 4 bases and 0 bases, with 18 bases remaining between them. CDR3 in DNA: TGTGCCAGCAGCTCCTCCCGTGGTGGAGCGAACCAAGAGACCCAGTACTTC. Its translation: CASSSSRGGANQETQYF. Full variable domain (remainder filled in from reference TRBV7-2 and TRBJ2-5): GAGVSQSPSNKVTEKGKDVELRCDPISGHTALYWYRQSLGQGLEFLIYFQGNSAPDKSGLPSDRFSAERTGGSVSTLTIQRTQQEDSAVYLCASSSSRGGANQETQYFGPGTRLLVL.

The V and J genes are TRBV4-3 and TRBJ2-1; 9 bases agree with TRBD1. V trimming: 4 bases; J trimming: 7 bases; junction bases outside the gene matches: 5. The germline gives CDR1 LGHNA, CDR2 YSLEER. CDR3 size: 14 residues. CDR3 DNA sequence: TGCGCCAGCAGCCCCGAGACAGGGGGTAATGAGCAGTTCTTC. Amino acid sequence: CASSPETGGNEQFF.

This chain links TRBV11-2 with TRBJ2-5; tentative D call: TRBD2 (6 bases). V dropped 3 bases and J dropped 1 base, with 9 bases sitting between them. CDR1 and CDR2 from the germline V gene are SGHAT and FQNNGV. This CDR3 is built from 14 residues. CDR3 in DNA: TGTGCCAGCAGCTTTGGGGGGTTCCAAGAGACCCAGTACTTC. Translation: CASSFGGFQETQYF.